Below, 28 T cell receptor beta chains from the same sample are listed, as sequenced in a study of cytomegalovirus exposure and HLA in healthy donors. Profiled with immunoSEQ multiplex PCR; TCRdb holds only in-frame clones, not every one. The sample contains 20,000 to 25,000 clones, 95% to 97% of which appear only once. The sequenced material came from PBMCs. Receptors were obtained from a man aged 25 to 45 in good health and CMV-seropositive.

V usage is TRBV15 and J usage is TRBJ2-5, with D possibly TRBD1 on 6 matching bases. V gave up 0 bases and J gave up 4 bases, with 9 bases separating them. Germline CDR1 reads LNHNV; CDR2 reads YYDKDF (reference sequence). The CDR3 runs to 14 residues. CDR3 residues: CATSREGRGETQYF. The CDR3 nucleotides are TGTGCCACCAGCAGAGAGGGCAGGGGAGAGACCCAGTACTTC.

The J gene is TRBJ2-1, the V gene TRBV29-1; the match to TRBD2 covers 13 bases. This CDR3 comprises 13 residues. Trimming cost V 8 bases and J 6 bases; bases outside gene matches: 4. Germline lookup yields CDR1 SQVTM and CDR2 ANQGSEA. The CDR3, as DNA: TGCAGCCGGACTAGCGGGAGATTCAATGAGCAGTTCTTC. It specifies CSRTSGRFNEQFF.

The genes are TRBV10-2 and TRBJ2-7; 14 bases align to TRBD2. Germline V gene data show CDR1 as WSHSY and CDR2 as SAAADI. With V trimmed by 10 bases and J by 0 bases, 5 bases remained unmatched. CDR3 length: 15 residues. The CDR3 sequence: CATQGTSGSSYEQYF. The CDR3 DNA reads as TGCGCCACACAGGGGACTAGCGGGAGCTCCTACGAGCAGTACTTC.

This sequence joins TRBV4-1 and TRBJ2-3, with D tentatively TRBD2 (6 bases). Trimming stripped 2 bases from V and 0 bases from J, with 9 bases between. This CDR3 is 15 amino acids long. CDR1 is MGHRA, CDR2 YSYEKL, per germline. CDR3 loop: CASSQLAGSTDTQYF. The DNA for the CDR3 is TGCGCCAGCAGCCAATTGGCGGGGAGCACAGATACGCAGTATTTT.

This rearrangement joins TRBV5-6 to TRBJ2-5, with 7 nucleotides matching TRBD2. CDR3 length: 14 amino acids. CDR1 SGHDT and CDR2 YYEEEE come from the germline V gene. V shed 3 bases and J 6 bases; nucleotides not matched to a gene: 8. The CDR3 region has the DNA TGTGCCAGCAGCTGGGGGGGGGAGGAAAAGACCCAGTACTTC. Protein product: CASSWGGEEKTQYF. The full variable domain, completed using reference TRBV5-6 and TRBJ2-5, is DAGVTQSPTHLIKTRGQQVTLRCSPKSGHDTVSWYQQALGQGPQFIFQYYEEEERQRGNFPDRFSGHQFPNYSSELNVNALLLGDSALYLCASSWGGEEKTQYFGPGTRLLVL.

The rearrangement links TRBV30 to TRBJ2-1; 9 nucleotides line up with TRBD2. This CDR3 is 15 amino acids long. Germline V gene sequence: CDR1 GTSNPN, CDR2 SVGIG (reference sequence). V shed 1 base and J 9 bases; nucleotides not matched to a gene: 10. The CDR3: CAWSESSGRGSEQFF. The CDR3 DNA sequence: TGTGCCTGGAGTGAGAGTAGCGGGAGAGGGAGTGAGCAGTTCTTC. Looking up the rest from reference TRBV30 and TRBJ2-1 gives the full variable domain: SQTIHQWPATLVQPVGSPLSLECTVEGTSNPNLYWYRQAAGRGLQLLFYSVGIGQISSEVPQNLSASRPQDRQFILSSKKLLLSDSGFYLCAWSESSGRGSEQFFGPGTRLTVL.

This sequence joins TRBV9 and TRBJ1-1, with D possibly TRBD1 on 5 matching bases. Trimming removed 2 bases from V and 1 base from J, with 12 bases in between. CDR1 SGDLS and CDR2 YYNGEE come from the germline V gene. The CDR3 length is 15 residues. For the CDR3, the DNA is TGTGCCAGCAGCGTCTCCCCACAGGAGAACACTGAAGCTTTCTTT. Its protein product is CASSVSPQENTEAFF.

The chain is built from TRBV27 and TRBJ1-2, with no clear D. V was clipped by 5 bases and J by 8 bases, with 15 bases between them. The CDR3 is 13 amino acids. CDR1 and CDR2 (germline): MNHEY, SMNVEV (reference sequence). This CDR3 is CASSPNGEGGYTF. CDR3 nucleotide sequence: TGTGCCAGCAGTCCGAACGGAGAGGGAGGCTACACCTTC.

The count of this clone is one. The chain employs TRBV14 and TRBJ2-7; D is possibly TRBD1 (7 bases). V shed 4 bases and J shed 0 bases, with 28 bases lying between them. There are 20 residues in the CDR3. Germline V gene data show CDR1 as SGHDN and CDR2 as FVKESK. The CDR3 nucleotides are TGTGCCAGCAGCCCAATCTTACGGGGGCCCCGGGACAGAAGCTCCTACGAGCAGTACTTC. Translation: CASSPILRGPRDRSSYEQYF.

The V gene is TRBV27, the J gene TRBJ2-7, with TRBD2 matching over 8 bases. CDR3 size: 17 residues. Looked up from germline, CDR1 is MNHEY and CDR2 is SMNVEV (reference sequence). V shed 4 bases, J shed 1 base, and the junction held 12 bases outside the gene matches. CDR3 amino acids: CASSSLKPAGGSYEQYF. CDR3 coding DNA: TGTGCCAGCAGTTCACTTAAGCCGGCGGGAGGATCCTACGAGCAGTACTTC.

J is TRBJ2-7 and V is TRBV28; 10 nucleotides line up with TRBD2. Germline V gene data show CDR1 as MDHEN and CDR2 as SYDVKM. The CDR3 extends over 14 amino acids. After removal of 8 bases from V and 3 bases from J, the junction contained 7 bases not matched to a gene. In nucleotides, the CDR3 is TGTGCCAGCGGAGGACTAGCGGTAGACTACGAGCAGTACTTC. Translating it yields CASGGLAVDYEQYF.

The genes are TRBV5-1 and TRBJ2-7; 8 nucleotides align to TRBD2. With V trimmed by 2 bases and J by 5 bases, 9 bases remained unmatched. The CDR3 runs 15 residues. Looked up from germline, CDR1 is SGHRS and CDR2 is YFSETQ. CDR3 nucleotides: TGCGCCAGCAGCTTCCCCGGGGGGGAGGGCGACGAGCAGTACTTC. This codes for CASSFPGGEGDEQYF.

The chain uses TRBV2 and TRBJ1-2; no definite D call. The germline V and J ends were trimmed by 5 bases and 2 bases, with 21 bases remaining between them. The length of the CDR3 is 17 residues. Germline V gene data show CDR1 as SNHLY and CDR2 as FYNNEI. The CDR3 reads CASSSPPLGPGNYGYTF. The CDR3 DNA sequence: TGTGCCAGCAGTTCACCACCTCTTGGCCCGGGAAACTATGGCTACACCTTC.

This chain connects TRBV5-4 to TRBJ2-3, with 12 positions matching TRBD2. V was clipped by 0 bases and J by 4 bases; unmatched bases: 6. The CDR3 has 17 amino acids. Germline CDR1 SGHNT, CDR2 YYREEE (reference sequence). CDR3 amino acids: CASSLERRLAGADTQYF. Written as DNA, the CDR3 is TGTGCCAGCAGCTTGGAACGACGACTAGCGGGAGCAGATACGCAGTATTTT.

The chain employs TRBV29-1 and TRBJ2-7; 12 bases agree with TRBD2. V was clipped by 5 bases and J by 4 bases; unmatched bases: 6. There are 14 residues in the CDR3. CDR1 is SQVTM, CDR2 ANQGSEA, per germline. CDR3 DNA sequence: TGCAGCGTTTCGGGGACTAGCGGGTTTTACGAGCAGTACTTC. Residues: CSVSGTSGFYEQYF.

The rearrangement uses TRBV25-1 and TRBJ1-1; 7 bases fit TRBD1. The germline gives CDR1 MGHDK, CDR2 SYGVNS. The V segment lost 4 bases and the J segment 0 bases; nucleotides outside the gene matches: 8. The CDR3 totals 16 residues. Written as DNA, the CDR3 is TGTGCCAGCAGTGTACAGGGGCACGCCTTGAACACTGAAGCTTTCTTT. Translation: CASSVQGHALNTEAFF.

This chain joins TRBV7-9 and TRBJ2-7; tentative D call: TRBD1 (5 bases). The CDR3 totals 12 residues. Germline CDR1 SEHNR, CDR2 FQNEAQ (reference sequence). V lost 2 bases to trimming and J lost 5 bases, with 7 bases between them. The CDR3 region has the DNA TGTGCCAGCAGCTTATCAGGGAACGAGCAGTACTTC. Translated: CASSLSGNEQYF.

The gene calls are TRBV15 and TRBJ2-6; 8 bases fit TRBD1. Per the germline V gene, CDR1 is LNHNV and CDR2 is YYDKDF (reference sequence). CDR3 length equals 16 residues. V lost 3 bases and J lost 4; bases outside the gene matches: 5. The CDR3, as DNA: TGTGCCACCAGCAGGGGAGGACAGGGCGGGGCCAACGTCCTGACTTTC. The encoded protein is CATSRGGQGGANVLTF.

This clone appeared a single time. The rearrangement uses TRBV28 and TRBJ1-2; no reliable D call. In germline, CDR1 is MDHEN, CDR2 SYDVKM. Trimming took 3 bases from V and 10 from J, leaving 12 bases between them. The CDR3 totals 12 residues. Written as DNA, the CDR3 is TGTGCCAGCAGTTTGTTGAGGGTTTACTACACCTTC. Translated, it gives CASSLLRVYYTF.

DNA of the CDR3: TGCGCCAGCAGCCAAGATCTGGGCGGGAGACAGCAGTACTTC. It is translated as CASSQDLGGRQQYF. The chain uses TRBV4-3 and TRBJ2-7; 7 positions match TRBD2. Germline V CDR1 and CDR2: LGHNA, YSLEER. The ends lost 0 bases at V and 8 bases at J; junction bases unmatched: 7. This CDR3 contains 14 residues.

V usage is TRBV7-3 and J usage is TRBJ1-2; 9 bases are shared with TRBD1. The CDR3 is 13 amino acids. V lost 5 bases and J lost 6; bases outside the gene matches: 4. Looked up from germline, CDR1 is SGHTA and CDR2 is FQGTGA. The CDR3 nucleotides read TGTGCCAGCAGCATCCGGGACAGGGATGGCTACACCTTC. It codes for CASSIRDRDGYTF. The full variable domain, rest sourced from reference TRBV7-3 and TRBJ1-2, is GAGVSQTPSNKVTEKGKYVELRCDPISGHTALYWYRQSLGQGPEFLIYFQGTGAADDSGLPNDRFFAVRPEGSVSTLKIQRTERGDSAVYLCASSIRDRDGYTFGSGTRLTVV.

J is TRBJ1-1 and V is TRBV2; D not resolved. With 8 bases removed from V and 2 bases from J, the gap between germline ends came to 12 bases. CDR1 is SNHLY, CDR2 FYNNEI, per germline. The CDR3 totals 13 residues. For the CDR3, the DNA is TGTGCCAGCTCTTTCGGGGAAAACACTGAAGCTTTCTTT. Protein product: CASSFGENTEAFF.

This rearrangement joins TRBV4-1 to TRBJ2-3, with D perhaps matching TRBD2 (5 bases). Germline CDR1 and CDR2: MGHRA and YSYEKL. Trimming took 0 bases from V and 4 from J, leaving 11 bases between them. This CDR3 region has 15 residues. This CDR3 reads CASSQDRGYADTQYF. Here the CDR3 DNA reads TGCGCCAGCAGCCAAGATCGAGGGTACGCAGATACGCAGTATTTT.

A single count supports this clone. For the CDR3, the DNA is TGTGCCAGCAGCCCAAGGAGGGGCAGGGATAATGGCTACACCTTC. Its protein is CASSPRRGRDNGYTF. The chain links TRBV7-3 to TRBJ1-2, with D perhaps TRBD1 (5 bases). Germline values: CDR1 SGHTA, CDR2 FQGTGA. Trimming left V 5 bases short and J 6 bases short, with 19 bases between. This CDR3 contains 15 residues.

The chain is built from TRBV4-3 and TRBJ1-2, with D hard to call. This CDR3 is built from 14 residues. The germline V gene encodes CDR1 LGHNA and CDR2 YSLEER. V lost 0 bases and J lost 8, with 13 bases in between. In DNA, the CDR3 is TGCGCCAGCAGCCAAGAACCCCAACTTAGAGGCTACACCTTC. It specifies CASSQEPQLRGYTF.

The rearrangement links TRBV4-3 to TRBJ2-2, with 15 bases lining up with TRBD2. The CDR3 extends over 18 amino acids. Germline loops: CDR1 LGHNA, CDR2 YSLEER. V lost 3 bases to trimming and J lost 3 bases; unmatched junction nucleotides: 5. The chain's CDR3 is CASSQGGLAGGDTGELFF. CDR3 DNA sequence: TGCGCCAGCAGCCAGGGCGGACTAGCGGGAGGGGACACCGGGGAGCTGTTTTTT.

This rearrangement joins TRBV16 to TRBJ2-2, with D tentatively TRBD2 (7 bases). The V and J ends lost 4 bases and 5 bases respectively, with 14 bases between them. Germline V gene data show CDR1 as KGHSY and CDR2 as FQNENV. This CDR3 spans 15 amino acids. The CDR3 region has the DNA TGTGCCAGCAGCCCACCTGGGGGGGCAACCGGGGAGCTGTTTTTT. It yields the protein CASSPPGGATGELFF.

V and J are TRBV5-1 and TRBJ2-5, with 12 bases lining up with TRBD2. Germline trimming cut 0 bases from V and 0 bases from J; bases unmatched to any gene: 12. Per germline, CDR1 SGHRS and CDR2 YFSETQ. The CDR3 is made up of 20 amino acids. The CDR3 spells CASSLGASGRARFYQETQYF. The CDR3 nucleotides are TGCGCCAGCAGCTTGGGGGCTAGCGGGAGGGCCCGGTTTTACCAAGAGACCCAGTACTTC.